These 22 T cell receptor beta chains were all obtained from the same sample, sequenced in a study of beta chain features in type 1 diabetes. Findings and limits, study-wide: TCRB CDR3s were moderately but significantly shorter in Type 1 diabetes patients in all four CD4+ subsets.

These receptors have no identified antigens. Expressed TCRB transcripts were sequenced because the isolated RNA had all been reverse transcribed beforehand. Measured with immunoSEQ multiplex PCR; TCRdb has only the in-frame clones, and not every one. Seen here are 230,000 or so clones, roughly 16% observed once, and the top ten hold about 0.085%. Sequencing used naive CD4+ T cells from blood. The receptors derive from a man in his thirties or forties with type 1 diabetes.

The chain couples TRBV18 to TRBJ2-5; 7 bases align to TRBD2. The V segment lost 0 bases and the J segment 1 base; nucleotides outside the gene matches: 8. The CDR3 runs to 17 residues. Germline V lookup: CDR1 KGHSH, CDR2 LQKENI. The DNA for the CDR3 is TGTGCCAGCTCACCACCCTTGGCGCGGGAGCCCCAAGAGACCCAGTACTTC. Its translation: CASSPPLAREPQETQYF. Together with reference TRBV18 and TRBJ2-5, the CDR3 gives the full variable domain: NAGVMQNPRHLVRRRGQEARLRCSPMKGHSHVYWYRQLPEEGLKFMVYLQKENIIDESGMPKERFSAEFPKEGPSILRIQQVVRGDSAAYFCASSPPLAREPQETQYFGPGTRLLVL.

V usage is TRBV7-2 and J usage is TRBJ1-2, with 7 bases fitting TRBD1. The CDR3 spans 12 residues. The V gene end was trimmed by 4 bases and the J gene end by 8 bases; junction bases not matched to a gene: 4. Germline loops: CDR1 SGHTA, CDR2 FQGNSA. The CDR3 is CASSWTGEGYTF. CDR3 DNA sequence: TGTGCCAGCAGCTGGACAGGCGAAGGCTACACCTTC.

The chain links TRBV18 to TRBJ2-4, with 7 bases identical to TRBD2. The germline gives CDR1 KGHSH, CDR2 LQKENI. This CDR3 is 13 amino acids long. V lost 3 bases and J lost 10; bases outside the gene matches: 6. CDR3 DNA sequence: TGTGCCAGCTCACCCGAAGGGAGGGAGATTCAGTACTTC. Translated: CASSPEGREIQYF.

This clone was counted between two and nine times. V is TRBV4-1 and J is TRBJ2-5, with D maybe TRBD2 (5 bases). The CDR3 runs to 16 residues. CDR1 is MGHRA and CDR2 is YSYEKL in the germline V gene. V was cut by 0 bases and J by 5 bases, with 16 bases left in between. The CDR3 nucleotides read TGCGCCAGCAGCCAAGATCGAGGGCAGAGGTGGGAGACCCAGTACTTC. It yields the protein CASSQDRGQRWETQYF.

The chain carries TRBV11-2 and TRBJ2-5; D is ambiguous. Germline CDR1 SGHAT, CDR2 FQNNGV. The CDR3 is 13 residues long. The germline V and J ends were trimmed by 5 bases and 6 bases, with 13 bases remaining between them. The CDR3 spells CASSVGSLQTQYF. The CDR3 DNA sequence: TGTGCCAGCAGCGTGGGGTCCCTGCAGACCCAGTACTTC.

The chain's CDR3 is CASSSRWNSYNEQFF. DNA for the CDR3: TGTGCCAGCAGTTCCCGGTGGAACTCCTACAATGAGCAGTTCTTC. This rearrangement joins TRBV7-2 to TRBJ2-1; unclear D gene. The CDR3 is 15 residues long. Deletions cut 6 bases from V and 0 bases from J, with 12 bases between. Germline V gene data show CDR1 as SGHTA and CDR2 as FQGNSA. Together with reference TRBV7-2 and TRBJ2-1, the CDR3 gives the full variable domain: GAGVSQSPSNKVTEKGKDVELRCDPISGHTALYWYRQSLGQGLEFLIYFQGNSAPDKSGLPSDRFSAERTGGSVSTLTIQRTQQEDSAVYLCASSSRWNSYNEQFFGPGTRLTVL.

This clone occurred a few times. The chain recombines TRBV4-1 with TRBJ1-2; D may be TRBD1 (5 bases). Germline CDR1 reads MGHRA; CDR2 reads YSYEKL. There are 15 residues in the CDR3. V shed 3 bases and J shed 7 bases, with 18 bases lying between them. This chain's CDR3 is CASSQGTAPDVGYTF. CDR3 bases: TGCGCCAGCAGCCAGGGGACTGCTCCCGATGTTGGCTACACCTTC.

This chain uses TRBV11-2 with TRBJ2-1; 7 bases line up with TRBD2. CDR1 is SGHAT, CDR2 FQNNGV, per germline. The CDR3 has 13 amino acids. The V and J ends lost 0 bases and 13 bases, in that order; junction bases with no gene match: 6. The CDR3 bases are TGTGCCAGCAGCTTAGAGGTAGGACTAGGACAGTTCTTC. Its translation is CASSLEVGLGQFF.

This chain joins TRBV7-9 and TRBJ1-5; no clear D gene. This CDR3 has 13 amino acids. The ends were cut back, 2 bases at V and 0 bases at J, with 2 bases in the middle. The germline gives CDR1 SEHNR, CDR2 FQNEAQ (reference sequence). CDR3 DNA: TGTGCCAGCAGCTTAAGTAGCAATCAGCCCCAGCATTTT. Its translation is CASSLSSNQPQHF. Full variable domain (remainder filled in from reference TRBV7-9 and TRBJ1-5): DTGVSQNPRHKITKRGQNVTFRCDPISEHNRLYWYRQTLGQGPEFLTYFQNEAQLEKSRLLSDRFSAERPKGSFSTLEIQRTEQGDSAMYLCASSLSSNQPQHFGDGTRLSIL.

The chain employs TRBV4-1 and TRBJ2-1; 7 positions agree with TRBD2. Germline CDR1 is MGHRA and CDR2 is YSYEKL. The ends lost 1 base at V and 7 bases at J; junction bases unmatched: 13. This CDR3 has 17 amino acids. DNA of the CDR3: TGCGCCAGCAGCCAAGGATGGGCGGGAGTATTTACAAATGAGCAGTTCTTC. It encodes CASSQGWAGVFTNEQFF.

This clone was recorded a few times. The chain couples TRBV5-1 to TRBJ2-1; 11 bases agree with TRBD1. The CDR3 totals 17 residues. V lost 4 bases, J lost 6 bases, and 12 bases stayed unmatched. The V gene's germline CDR1 is SGHRS and CDR2 YFSETQ. The CDR3 here is CASSRSSGTGGTNEQFF. Here the CDR3 DNA reads TGCGCCAGCAGCCGGTCATCTGGGACAGGGGGTACCAATGAGCAGTTCTTC.

The chain uses TRBV4-1 and TRBJ2-1, with a possible D match to TRBD2 (5 bases). The CDR3 loop spans 16 amino acids. Trimming left V 6 bases short and J 5 bases short, with 20 bases between. The germline CDR1 and CDR2 sequences are MGHRA and YSYEKL. The CDR3 DNA is TGCGCCAGCAGGAATGGGCTAGCCAAAGTACACAATGAGCAGTTCTTC. It is translated as CASRNGLAKVHNEQFF.

The V call is TRBV25-1, the J call TRBJ2-1; 8 nucleotides agree with TRBD2. The CDR3 runs to 15 residues. Germline loops: CDR1 MGHDK, CDR2 SYGVNS. V shed 2 bases and J 2 bases; nucleotides not matched to a gene: 2. The CDR3 spells CASSETAGAYNEQFF. The DNA of the CDR3 is TGTGCCAGCAGTGAAACAGCGGGAGCCTACAATGAGCAGTTCTTC.

The V gene is TRBV29-1, the J gene TRBJ1-4, with TRBD1 matching 7 bases. V trimming: 3 bases; J trimming: 8 bases; junction bases outside the gene matches: 6. Germline CDR1 SQVTM, CDR2 ANQGSEA. This CDR3 spans 13 amino acids. In nucleotides, the CDR3 is TGCAGCGTTGATGGAGGGGGCGGGGAAAAACTGTTTTTT. The encoded protein is CSVDGGGGEKLFF.

The chain is built from TRBV19 and TRBJ1-5; D remains ambiguous. Trimming cost V 1 base and J 7 bases, with 11 bases left between them. The CDR3 spans 14 residues. Germline CDR1 and CDR2: LNHDA and SQIVND (reference sequence). Here the CDR3 reads CASSIVTELQPQHF. The CDR3 region has the DNA TGTGCCAGTAGTATAGTTACGGAATTGCAGCCCCAGCATTTT.

This rearrangement joins TRBV28 to TRBJ2-1; the D gene is possibly TRBD1 (6 bases). The CDR3 length is 14 residues. V was pared by 5 bases and J by 4 bases, with 12 bases between. Germline lookup yields CDR1 MDHEN and CDR2 SYDVKM. The CDR3 region has the DNA TGTGCCAGCAGTGTAACAGGGAGTTACAATGAGCAGTTCTTC. Translation: CASSVTGSYNEQFF.

In this sample, this clone turned up a few times. The J gene is TRBJ2-5, the V gene TRBV25-1; no clear D. The CDR3 has 15 amino acids. Germline CDR1 is MGHDK and CDR2 is SYGVNS. Trimming shortened V by 7 bases and J by 4 bases, and 19 bases separated the two germline ends. The CDR3 reads CASNTADGALETQYF. In DNA, the CDR3 is TGTGCCAGCAATACCGCCGACGGAGCCCTAGAGACCCAGTACTTC.

This chain joins TRBV29-1 and TRBJ2-1; TRBD2 aligns across 8 bases. Trimming removed 7 bases from V and 10 bases from J; junction bases left unmatched: 9. The CDR3 spans 12 residues. Germline V gene sequence: CDR1 SQVTM, CDR2 ANQGSEA. The CDR3 DNA reads TGCAGCGGATCGAATAGCGGGATCGAGCAGTTCTTC. It specifies CSGSNSGIEQFF.

This clone was picked up a small number of times. The CDR3 sequence is CASSSQGHNEQFF. In DNA form, the CDR3 reads TGTGCCAGCAGCTCGCAGGGGCACAATGAGCAGTTCTTC. The J gene is TRBJ2-1, the V gene TRBV5-6, with a possible D match to TRBD1 (6 bases). Germline CDR1 SGHDT, CDR2 YYEEEE. CDR3 length: 13 amino acids. The germline V and J ends were trimmed by 3 bases and 5 bases, with 9 bases remaining between them.

The chain carries TRBV9 and TRBJ2-3; no clear D gene. The V gene's germline CDR1 is SGDLS and CDR2 YYNGEE. Trimming removed 6 bases at V and 0 bases at J, with 8 bases between. The CDR3 loop spans 13 amino acids. In DNA form, the CDR3 reads TGTGCCAGCAATCAGCTGAGCACAGATACGCAGTATTTT. Translated, it gives CASNQLSTDTQYF.

J is TRBJ2-5 and V is TRBV9; D gene ambiguous. The germline V gene has CDR1 SGDLS and CDR2 YYNGEE. The CDR3 totals 13 residues. V was cut by 0 bases and J by 4 bases, with 7 bases left in between. CDR3: CASSVAPGETQYF. The DNA of the CDR3 is TGTGCCAGCAGCGTAGCGCCGGGAGAGACCCAGTACTTC.

V and J are TRBV6-1 and TRBJ2-3; D is possibly TRBD1 (6 bases). With 4 bases removed from V and 0 bases from J, the gap between germline ends came to 11 bases. Looked up from germline, CDR1 is MNHNS and CDR2 is SASEGT. The CDR3 sequence is 15 residues long. The CDR3 here is CASSAQGQSTDTQYF. DNA for the CDR3: TGTGCCAGCAGTGCACAGGGCCAGAGCACAGATACGCAGTATTTT.